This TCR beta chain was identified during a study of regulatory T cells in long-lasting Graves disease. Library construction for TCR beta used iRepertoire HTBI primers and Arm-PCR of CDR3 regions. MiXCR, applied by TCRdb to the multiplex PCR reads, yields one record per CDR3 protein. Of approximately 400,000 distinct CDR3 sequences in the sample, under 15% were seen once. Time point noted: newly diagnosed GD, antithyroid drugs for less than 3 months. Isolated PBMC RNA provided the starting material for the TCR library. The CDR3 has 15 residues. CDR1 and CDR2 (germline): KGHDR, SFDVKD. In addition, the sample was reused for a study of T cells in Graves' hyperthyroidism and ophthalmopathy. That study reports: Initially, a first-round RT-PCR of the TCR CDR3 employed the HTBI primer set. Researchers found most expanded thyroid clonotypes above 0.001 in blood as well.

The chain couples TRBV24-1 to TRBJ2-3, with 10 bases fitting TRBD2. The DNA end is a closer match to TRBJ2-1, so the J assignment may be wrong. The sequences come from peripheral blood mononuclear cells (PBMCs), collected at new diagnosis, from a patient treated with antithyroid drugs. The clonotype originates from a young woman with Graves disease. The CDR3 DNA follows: TGTGCCACCAGTGATTTGGAGGCTAGCGGGAGAGAGCAGTTCTTC. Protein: CATSDLEASGREQFF.